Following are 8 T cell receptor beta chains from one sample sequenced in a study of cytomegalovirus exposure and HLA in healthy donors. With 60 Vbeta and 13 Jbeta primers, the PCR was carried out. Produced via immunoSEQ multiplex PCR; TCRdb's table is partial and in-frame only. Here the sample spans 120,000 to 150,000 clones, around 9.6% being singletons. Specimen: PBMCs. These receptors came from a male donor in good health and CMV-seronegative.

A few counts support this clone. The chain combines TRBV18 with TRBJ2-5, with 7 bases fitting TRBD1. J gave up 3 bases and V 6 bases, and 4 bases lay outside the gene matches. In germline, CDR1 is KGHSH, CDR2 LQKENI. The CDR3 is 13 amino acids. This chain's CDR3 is CASSRDREETQYF. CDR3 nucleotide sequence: TGTGCCAGCTCCAGGGACAGAGAAGAGACCCAGTACTTC.

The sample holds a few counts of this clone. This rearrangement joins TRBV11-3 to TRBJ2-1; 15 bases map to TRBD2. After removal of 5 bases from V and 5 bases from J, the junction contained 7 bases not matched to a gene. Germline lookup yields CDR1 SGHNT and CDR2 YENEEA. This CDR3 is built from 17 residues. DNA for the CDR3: TGTGCCAGCAGCACGCGGACTAGCGGGGGGGCCCACAATGAGCAGTTCTTC. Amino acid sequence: CASSTRTSGGAHNEQFF.

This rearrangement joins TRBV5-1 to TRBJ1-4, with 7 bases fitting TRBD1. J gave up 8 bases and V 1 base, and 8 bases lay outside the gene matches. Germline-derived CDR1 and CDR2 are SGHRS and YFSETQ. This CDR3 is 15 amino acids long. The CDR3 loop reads CASSLTQGLREKLFF. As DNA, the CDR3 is TGCGCCAGCAGCTTGACACAGGGGTTAAGGGAAAAACTGTTTTTT.

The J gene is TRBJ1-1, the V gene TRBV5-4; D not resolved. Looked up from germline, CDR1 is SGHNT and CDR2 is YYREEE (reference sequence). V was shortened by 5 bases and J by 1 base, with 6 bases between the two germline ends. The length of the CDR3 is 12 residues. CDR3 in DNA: TGTGCCAGCAGAACTACGAACACTGAAGCTTTCTTT. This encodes CASRTTNTEAFF.

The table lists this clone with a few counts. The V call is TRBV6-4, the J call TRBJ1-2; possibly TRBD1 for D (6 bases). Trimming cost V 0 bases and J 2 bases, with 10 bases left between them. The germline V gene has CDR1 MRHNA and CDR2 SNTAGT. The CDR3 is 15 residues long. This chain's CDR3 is CASSDSGGANYGYTF. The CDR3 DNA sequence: TGTGCCAGCAGTGACTCGGGGGGGGCAAACTATGGCTACACCTTC.

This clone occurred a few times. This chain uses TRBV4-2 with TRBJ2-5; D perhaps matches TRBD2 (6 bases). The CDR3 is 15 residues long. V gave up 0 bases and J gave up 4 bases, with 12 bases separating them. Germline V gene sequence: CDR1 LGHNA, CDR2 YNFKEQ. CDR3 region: CASSQEGTGVETQYF. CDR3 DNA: TGTGCCAGCAGCCAAGAAGGGACGGGGGTAGAGACCCAGTACTTC.

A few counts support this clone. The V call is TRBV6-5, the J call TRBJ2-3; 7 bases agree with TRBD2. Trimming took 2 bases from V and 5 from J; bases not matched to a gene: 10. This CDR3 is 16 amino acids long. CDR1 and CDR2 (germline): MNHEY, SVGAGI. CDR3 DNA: TGTGCCAGCAGTTACGCTAGCGGTGACGAAGGAGATACGCAGTATTTT. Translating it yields CASSYASGDEGDTQYF.

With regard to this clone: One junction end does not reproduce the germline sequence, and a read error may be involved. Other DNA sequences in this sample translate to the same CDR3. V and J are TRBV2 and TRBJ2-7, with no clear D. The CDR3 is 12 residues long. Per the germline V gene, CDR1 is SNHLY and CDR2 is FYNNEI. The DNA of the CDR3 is TGCGCCAGCAGTGAAGCCGGCTACGAGCAGTACTTC. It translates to CASSEAGYEQYF.